The 22 T cell receptor beta chains below come from one sample, sequenced in a study of monozygotic twins with inflammatory bowel disease. TCRdb re-called the 5' RACE reads and shows each CDR3 protein once, DNA omitted. In total, the table holds nearly 450,000 distinct CDR3 sequences. The sequencing input was blood. The receptors originated from a human donor with ulcerative colitis or Crohn's disease, or a healthy co-twin of an affected twin (not recorded which).

V is TRBV11-2 and J is TRBJ2-1; as DNA is missing, the TRBD1 call by TCRdb cannot be tested. CDR3 length: 17 residues. In germline, CDR1 is SGHAT, CDR2 FQNNGV. The CDR3 loop is CASSPRTGASNYNEQFF.

The chain couples TRBV30 to TRBJ1-5. Germline CDR1 GTSNPN, CDR2 SVGIG (reference sequence). CDR3 length equals 14 residues. The CDR3: CAWSQMTTDQPQHF.

The V gene is TRBV5-1, the J gene TRBJ2-3; the D call of TRBD2 rests on TCRdb alone, since no DNA is present to check it. The germline CDR1 and CDR2 sequences are SGHRS and YFSETQ. There are 12 residues in the CDR3. This chain's CDR3 is CASSGTFDTQYF.

The V gene is TRBV12-3 or TRBV12-4, the J gene TRBJ1-4; the D call from TCRdb, TRBD1, cannot be confirmed without DNA. The CDR3 runs to 13 residues. The CDR3 sequence: CASSTGGWEKLFF.

The chain uses TRBV2 and TRBJ1-5. Germline CDR1 reads SNHLY; CDR2 reads FYNNEI. The CDR3 is 14 residues long. CDR3 in amino acids: CASSDDWLLQPQHF.

The rearrangement joins TRBV5-1 to TRBJ1-5. The CDR3 loop spans 14 amino acids. Per the germline V gene, CDR1 is SGHRS and CDR2 is YFSETQ. The CDR3 protein is CASSLEGSNQSQHF.

V is TRBV6-2 or TRBV6-3 and J is TRBJ2-7; TCRdb designates TRBD1, a call that cannot be tested without DNA. This CDR3 comprises 15 residues. The germline CDR1 and CDR2 sequences are MNHEY and SVGEGT. This CDR3 is CASSYSAGVSYEQYF.

The chain couples TRBV12-3 or TRBV12-4 to TRBJ1-1; the TRBD1 assignment by TCRdb is unverifiable without DNA. The CDR3 sequence is 12 residues long. The CDR3: CASTWGGTEAFF.

The rearrangement links TRBV29-1 to TRBJ2-3. CDR3 length equals 12 residues. From germline, CDR1 is SQVTM and CDR2 ANQGSEA. The CDR3 loop is CSVEISTDTQYF.

The V gene is TRBV11-2, the J gene TRBJ2-4; TCRdb returns TRBD1, unconfirmable since there is no DNA. The CDR3 has 12 residues. Germline loops: CDR1 SGHAT, CDR2 FQNNGV. The CDR3 loop is CASSNPQGIQYF.

This sequence joins TRBV5-6 and TRBJ2-3; TCRdb designates TRBD1, a call that cannot be tested without DNA. The CDR3 spans 13 residues. The germline V gene encodes CDR1 SGHDT and CDR2 YYEEEE. The CDR3 sequence: CASSPGTDDTQYF.

The chain has TRBV7-6 and TRBJ1-1; there is no DNA to check the TCRdb D call of TRBD1. The CDR3 has 15 amino acids. Germline-derived CDR1 and CDR2 are SGHVS and FNYEAQ. The CDR3 loop is CASSLSAGLTGEAFF.

The V call is TRBV5-1, the J call TRBJ2-1; TCRdb calls TRBD1, which cannot be checked without DNA. The V gene's germline CDR1 is SGHRS and CDR2 YFSETQ. This CDR3 spans 14 amino acids. CDR3 loop: CASSLGPTGNEQFF.

J is TRBJ2-7 and V is TRBV5-1; TCRdb indicates TRBD1, and absent DNA this call remains unverified. Germline-derived CDR1 and CDR2 are SGHRS and YFSETQ. This CDR3 region has 14 residues. The CDR3 protein is CASYSDTSDGEQYF.

The V call is TRBV28, the J call TRBJ2-1. This CDR3 has 11 residues. Germline V gene lookup returns CDR1 MDHEN and CDR2 SYDVKM. CDR3 residues: CATSERNEQFF.

The chain uses TRBV7-2 and TRBJ2-3; the D gene TCRdb calls, TRBD2, cannot be checked with no DNA. The CDR3 length is 14 residues. The germline CDR1 and CDR2 sequences are SGHTA and FQGNSA. CDR3 region: CASSLLAGVDTQYF.

This chain connects TRBV5-1 to TRBJ2-2; with no DNA, the TCRdb D assignment of TRBD1 cannot be verified. This CDR3 region has 15 residues. CDR1 is SGHRS, CDR2 YFSETQ, per germline. This CDR3 reads CASSQTGGFTGELFF. The whole variable domain, filled in from reference TRBV5-1 and TRBJ2-2, reads KAGVTQTPRYLIKTRGQQVTLSCSPISGHRSVSWYQQTPGQGLQFLFEYFSETQRNKGNFPGRFSGRQFSNSRSEMNVSTLELGDSALYLCASSQTGGFTGELFFGEGSRLTVL.

This chain joins TRBV19 and TRBJ1-5; absent DNA, TCRdb's TRBD1 call cannot be checked. The CDR3 runs to 15 residues. Germline assignment: CDR1 LNHDA and CDR2 SQIVND (reference sequence). The CDR3 sequence: CASSRTQGIGGAQHF.

This sequence joins TRBV18 and TRBJ2-3. This CDR3 spans 16 amino acids. Germline lookup yields CDR1 KGHSH and CDR2 LQKENI. This chain's CDR3 is CASSPILGRSTDTQYF.

The rearrangement joins TRBV5-1 to TRBJ1-5; checking the TCRdb D call of TRBD1 is not possible without DNA. The CDR3 contains 14 residues. Germline CDR1 and CDR2: SGHRS and YFSETQ. The CDR3 sequence: CASSLVAGNQPQHF.

The chain couples TRBV5-1 to TRBJ1-2; TCRdb's assignment of TRBD1 cannot be checked, as there is no DNA. Germline V CDR1 and CDR2: SGHRS, YFSETQ. This CDR3 is built from 14 residues. CDR3 in amino acids: CASSLGGTESGYTF.

The CDR3 is CASSATTGTSGRETQYF. V is TRBV6-1 and J is TRBJ2-5; without DNA, the TCRdb call of TRBD2 cannot be checked. CDR1 MNHNS and CDR2 SASEGT come from the germline V gene. The CDR3 spans 17 residues.